These T cell receptor beta chains were read from a single sample in a study of cytomegalovirus exposure and HLA in healthy donors. Profiled with immunoSEQ multiplex PCR; TCRdb holds only in-frame clones, not every one. The sample lists 90,000 to 120,000 clones, about 80% occurring once. Sequencing was carried out using PBMCs. The receptors come from a man over 45 in good health and CMV-seropositive. Both conserved end residues are part of each CDR3. The D gene is left open where the match is weak. Clone size appears in some rows only: once, few, many, or a class for an expanded clone.

TRBJ2-5 | . | TRBV11-2 | . | CASSTDLWKTQYF | TGTGCCAGCAGCACAGACCTTTGGAAGACCCAGTACTTC
TRBJ2-1 | . | TRBV5-1 | TRBD2 | CASSLAPSGRAGEQFF | TGCGCCAGCAGCTTGGCCCCCAGCGGGAGGGCCGGTGAGCAGTTCTTC
TRBJ2-7 | . | TRBV21-1 | . | CASSKRDFVGPGEQYF | TGTGCCAGCAGCAAAAGGGACTTCGTCGGACCAGGGGAGCAGTACTTC
TRBJ2-7 | once | TRBV5-1 | . | CASSLGGALYEQYF | TGCGCCAGCAGCTTGGGCGGGGCCCTTTACGAGCAGTACTTC
TRBJ2-1 | . | TRBV6-5 | . | CASSPGLNEQFF | TGTGCCAGCAGTCCCGGACTAAATGAGCAGTTCTTC
TRBJ2-1 | once | TRBV11-2 | . | CASSLGGLFKASLGNEQFF | TGTGCCAGCAGCTTAGGGGGACTGTTTAAGGCTAGCCTTGGGAATGAGCAGTTCTTC
TRBJ2-5 | . | TRBV29-1 | . | CSVEWGGGETQYF | TGCAGCGTTGAGTGGGGAGGTGGGGAGACCCAGTACTTC
TRBJ1-3 | . | TRBV13 | . | CASSRGHRDESGNTIYF | TGTGCCAGCAGCCGAGGCCACAGGGACGAATCTGGAAACACCATATATTTT
TRBJ1-6 | . | TRBV7-2 | . | CASSLTGYNSPLHF | TGTGCCAGCAGCTTAACAGGCTATAATTCACCCCTCCACTTT
TRBJ1-1 | . | TRBV25-1 | TRBD1 | CASSAGGSITEAFF | TGTGCCAGCAGTGCAGGGGGAAGTATCACTGAAGCTTTCTTT
TRBJ2-3 | . | TRBV6-1 | . | CASSEARGDTQYF | TGTGCCAGCAGTGAAGCGCGGGGAGATACGCAGTATTTT
TRBJ1-6 | once | TRBV2 | TRBD1 | CASTADRDVSPLHF | TGTGCCAGCACGGCGGACAGGGACGTATCACCCCTCCACTTT
TRBJ1-1 | . | TRBV7-2 | TRBD1 | CASSYRGRTEAFF | TGTGCCAGCAGCTACAGGGGGAGAACTGAAGCTTTCTTT
TRBJ2-2 | . | TRBV7-3 | TRBD1 | CASRRDRYTRELFF | TGTGCCAGCAGGCGGGACAGGTACACCAGGGAGCTGTTTTTT
TRBJ1-1 | . | TRBV5-4 | . | CASSTPNTEAFF | TGTGCCAGCAGTACACCGAACACTGAAGCTTTCTTT
TRBJ2-2 | . | TRBV30 | . | CAWRNGGSGFRELFF | TGTGCCTGGAGGAACGGAGGGAGTGGCTTCAGGGAGCTGTTTTTT
TRBJ2-7 | few | TRBV19 | TRBD1 | CASGNRGSSYEQYF | TGTGCCAGTGGGAACAGGGGGAGCTCCTACGAGCAGTACTTC
TRBJ2-2 | few | TRBV5-1 | TRBD2 | CASSAGLAGEGSGELFF | TGCGCCAGCAGTGCAGGACTAGCGGGGGAAGGAAGCGGGGAGCTGTTTTTT
TRBJ1-2 | . | TRBV9 | . | CASSVLQGIGGYTF | TGTGCCAGCAGCGTCCTACAGGGTATAGGTGGCTACACCTTC
TRBJ2-3 | . | TRBV18 | TRBD1 | CASSPLTGGSSSTDTQYF | TGTGCCAGCTCACCCCTGACAGGGGGATCCTCTAGCACAGATACGCAGTATTTT
TRBJ2-7 | few | TRBV10-2 | . | CASSEPLGNEQYF | TGCGCCAGCAGTGAGCCGCTGGGCAACGAGCAGTACTTC
TRBJ1-1 | . | TRBV7-9 | . | CASGGTVNTEAFF | TGTGCCAGCGGCGGAACCGTGAACACTGAAGCTTTCTTT
TRBJ2-5 | . | TRBV14 | . | CASSQEADYQETQYF | TGTGCCAGCAGCCAGGAAGCGGACTACCAAGAGACCCAGTACTTC
TRBJ2-7 | . | TRBV15 | TRBD2 | CATSRLAGGSYEQYF | TGTGCCACCAGCAGACTAGCGGGAGGCTCCTACGAGCAGTACTTC
TRBJ2-1 | . | TRBV6-4 | . | CASSEAPLVATYNEQFF | TGTGCCAGCAGTGAGGCCCCCCTCGTAGCTACCTACAATGAGCAGTTCTTC
TRBJ1-2 | . | TRBV5-1 | . | CASSLEGLERGYTF | TGCGCCAGCAGCTTGGAAGGCCTTGAGCGAGGCTACACCTTC
TRBJ2-5 | once | TRBV10-3 | . | CAISDAGRETQYF | TGTGCCATCAGTGACGCGGGTCGAGAGACCCAGTACTTC
TRBJ2-4 | . | TRBV6-5 | TRBD2 | CASSGGRNSQYF | TGTGCCAGCAGCGGGGGGAGGAACAGTCAGTACTTC
TRBJ2-3 | . | TRBV5-5 | TRBD2 | CASSLGGRADTQYF | TGTGCCAGCAGCTTGGGAGGGAGGGCAGATACGCAGTATTTT
TRBJ2-3 | . | TRBV9 | . | CASSVSPPPAKDTQYF | TGTGCCAGCAGCGTAAGCCCTCCACCCGCCAAAGATACGCAGTATTTT
TRBJ1-2 | . | TRBV6-6 | . | CASSYSSAVRGYTF | TGTGCCAGCAGTTACTCGTCGGCGGTTCGTGGCTACACCTTC
TRBJ1-1 | once | TRBV9 | TRBD1 | CASSPGQGWAEAFF | TGTGCCAGCAGCCCGGGACAGGGTTGGGCTGAAGCTTTCTTT
TRBJ2-1 | . | TRBV2 | TRBD1 | CASSEGQVTLAEQFF | TGTGCCAGCAGTGAGGGACAGGTGACCCTTGCCGAGCAGTTCTTC
TRBJ2-1 | . | TRBV10-1 | TRBD2 | CASRDSGRAGGEQFF | TGCGCCAGCAGGGATAGCGGGAGGGCCGGAGGTGAGCAGTTCTTC
TRBJ2-7 | . | TRBV4-1 | . | CASSQGLGEQYF | TGCGCCAGCAGCCAAGGCCTCGGGGAGCAGTACTTC
TRBJ1-1 | . | TRBV6-6 | TRBD1 | CASSYADREDTEAFF | TGTGCCAGCAGTTACGCAGACAGGGAGGACACTGAAGCTTTCTTT
TRBJ2-5 | . | TRBV7-9 | TRBD1 | CASSLTGVQETQYF | TGTGCCAGCAGCCTGACAGGGGTCCAAGAGACCCAGTACTTC
TRBJ1-2 | . | TRBV19 | . | CASRVMEGGHGYTF | TGTGCCAGTAGGGTAATGGAAGGAGGGCATGGCTACACCTTC
TRBJ2-2 | few | TRBV5-1 | . | CASSPTTVANTGELFF | TGCGCCAGCAGCCCGACGACAGTGGCGAACACCGGGGAGCTGTTTTTT
TRBJ2-1 | . | TRBV2 | TRBD2 | CASSSRTSGMVEQFF | TGTGCCAGCAGTTCTCGGACTAGCGGGATGGTTGAGCAGTTCTTC
TRBJ2-5 | . | TRBV14 | . | CASSVLAGETQYF | TGTGCCAGCAGTGTTCTAGCCGGGGAGACCCAGTACTTC
TRBJ2-7 | . | TRBV5-1 | . | CASSRTASYEQYF | TGCGCCAGCAGCCGGACAGCCTCCTACGAGCAGTACTTC
TRBJ2-2 | few | TRBV27 | TRBD2 | CASTPGLAGVNGELFF | TGTGCCAGCACCCCGGGACTAGCGGGAGTTAACGGGGAGCTGTTTTTT
TRBJ2-5 | . | TRBV28 | TRBD2 | CASRPGMAGEETQYF | TGTGCCAGCAGACCTGGCATGGCGGGGGAAGAGACCCAGTACTTC
TRBJ2-7 | . | TRBV18 | TRBD1 | CASSPGTGAYEQYF | TGTGCCAGCTCACCTGGGACAGGTGCCTACGAGCAGTACTTC
TRBJ1-3 | . | TRBV18 | TRBD1 | CASSPRGQLDSSGNTIYF | TGTGCCAGCTCACCCAGGGGACAGCTTGACAGCTCTGGAAACACCATATATTTT
TRBJ1-1 | few | TRBV23-1 | . | CASSQDRKNTEAFF | TGCGCCAGCAGTCAAGACAGAAAGAACACTGAAGCTTTCTTT
TRBJ1-5 | . | TRBV12-5 | . | CASGWGQEGNQPQHF | TGTGCTAGTGGTTGGGGCCAAGAGGGCAATCAGCCCCAGCATTTT
TRBJ2-2 | . | TRBV2 | . | CASGLRDPGGAGELFF | TGTGCCAGCGGCCTCCGGGACCCAGGCGGGGCCGGGGAGCTGTTTTTT
TRBJ2-1 | once | TRBV30 | . | CAWSVRGTHNEQFF | TGTGCCTGGAGTGTACGCGGTACTCACAATGAGCAGTTCTTC
TRBJ1-1 | . | TRBV10-3 | . | CAISESWGGDTEAFF | TGTGCCATCAGTGAGTCATGGGGAGGCGACACTGAAGCTTTCTTT
TRBJ2-3 | . | TRBV10-3 | TRBD1 | CAITRQGSTDTQYF | TGTGCCATCACCCGACAGGGAAGCACAGATACGCAGTATTTT
TRBJ2-3 | . | TRBV10-3 | TRBD2 | CAISESASGAVSTDTQYF | TGTGCCATCAGTGAGTCGGCTAGCGGAGCTGTTAGCACAGATACGCAGTATTTT
TRBJ1-1 | . | TRBV6-5 | . | CASPRTASNTEAFF | TGTGCCAGCCCTAGGACAGCTTCGAACACTGAAGCTTTCTTT